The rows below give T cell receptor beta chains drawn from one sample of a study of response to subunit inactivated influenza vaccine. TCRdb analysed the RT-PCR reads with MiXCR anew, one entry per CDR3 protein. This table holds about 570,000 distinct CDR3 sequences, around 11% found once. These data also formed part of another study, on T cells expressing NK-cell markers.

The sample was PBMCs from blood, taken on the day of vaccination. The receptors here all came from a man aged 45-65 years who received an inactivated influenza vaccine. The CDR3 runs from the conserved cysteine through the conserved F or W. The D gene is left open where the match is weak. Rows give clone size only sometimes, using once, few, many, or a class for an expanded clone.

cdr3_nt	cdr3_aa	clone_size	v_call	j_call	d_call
TGCGCCAGCAGCCCACACCGGGACACTGGTGGCTACACCTTC	CASSPHRDTGGYTF	-	TRBV5-1	TRBJ1-2	-
TGTGCCAGCAGAGACAGGGAACACAATGAGCAGTTCTTC	CASRDREHNEQFF	few	TRBV27	TRBJ2-1	TRBD1
TGTGCCAGCAGTGAGGGGGTATGGGGATCCGGGGAGCTGTTTTTT	CASSEGVWGSGELFF	few	TRBV25-1	TRBJ2-2	-
TGCGCCAGCAGCTCGGGACACGGTGGGTCCTACGAGCAGTACTTC	CASSSGHGGSYEQYF	-	TRBV5-1	TRBJ2-7	-
TGTGCCAGCAGAGAACAGGGGGCCGGGTTTGGCTACACCTTC	CASREQGAGFGYTF	-	TRBV12-3/TRBV12-4	TRBJ1-2	TRBD1
TGTGCCATCAGCGGACAGGGCACAGATACGCAGTATTTT	CAISGQGTDTQYF	many	TRBV10-3	TRBJ2-3	TRBD1
TGTGCCAGCACCATACAGGGGGAGAACACTGAAGCTTTCTTT	CASTIQGENTEAFF	few	TRBV5-6	TRBJ1-1	TRBD1
TGTGCCAGCAGCCGACTAGGGACCTACACAGATACGCAGTATTTT	CASSRLGTYTDTQYF	few	TRBV7-9	TRBJ2-3	-
TGCAGTGCTAGACCCAGCAGGGCCCCAAACAATGAGCAGTTCTTC	CSARPSRAPNNEQFF	many	TRBV20-1	TRBJ2-1	-
TGTGCCAGCGCGACTAGCGGGACCACAGATACGCAGTATTTT	CASATSGTTDTQYF	-	TRBV28	TRBJ2-3	TRBD2
TGTGCCAGCAGCTTAGCGTTCGGACAGCTCTCTGGGGCCAACGTCCTGACTTTC	CASSLAFGQLSGANVLTF	-	TRBV7-6	TRBJ2-6	-
TGCAGTGCCTCCGCACCAGGGATCGGAGAAGGGGCTAATGAAAAACTGTTTTTT	CSASAPGIGEGANEKLFF	-	TRBV20-1	TRBJ1-4	-
TGTGCCACGTGGGGGGAGGATACGCAGTATTTT	CATWGEDTQYF	few	TRBV4-2	TRBJ2-3	-
TGTGCCAGCAAACAGGGGGCGTCGGGCACCGGGGAGCTGTTTTTT	CASKQGASGTGELFF	-	TRBV11-3	TRBJ2-2	TRBD1
TGTGCCAGCAGCTTATGGAAGACCCACGAGCAGTACTTC	CASSLWKTHEQYF	many	TRBV7-2	TRBJ2-7	-
TGTGCCAGCAGTTACCCGTTGAAGTGGCCAAACGAGCAGTACTTC	CASSYPLKWPNEQYF	few	TRBV6-2/TRBV6-3	TRBJ2-7	-
TGTGCCAGCAGCCAGCAACCGGGACAGGGCTCGAATAGCAATCAGCCCCAGCATTTT	CASSQQPGQGSNSNQPQHF	few	TRBV4-2	TRBJ1-5	TRBD1
TGTGCCAGCAGTATTAGCGGATTCTCCTACAATGAGCAGTTCTTC	CASSISGFSYNEQFF	many	TRBV2	TRBJ2-1	-
TGCGCCAGCAGCTTTACTAGCGTTGACTACAATGAGCAGTTCTTC	CASSFTSVDYNEQFF	many	TRBV5-1	TRBJ2-1	TRBD2
TGTGCCAGCAGCCGAGAGGCCGGCAATCAGCCCCAGCATTTT	CASSREAGNQPQHF	-	TRBV6-1	TRBJ1-5	-
TGCAGTGCTAGAGGCGGGGCCTTCTCCTACAATGAGCAGTTCTTC	CSARGGAFSYNEQFF	many	TRBV20-1	TRBJ2-1	-
TGTGCCAGCGGGACCATTAGGGCATTCTCTGGGGCCAACGTCCTGACTTTC	CASGTIRAFSGANVLTF	-	TRBV14	TRBJ2-6	-
TGTGCCAGCAGTTTGGGGCTAGCGGGGGGGCAAGAGACCCAGTACTTC	CASSLGLAGGQETQYF	many	TRBV11-2	TRBJ2-5	TRBD2
TGTGCCAGCAGCAGATTAAAACTAGCGGAATTCTACGAGCAGTACTTC	CASSRLKLAEFYEQYF	few	TRBV11-2	TRBJ2-7	TRBD2
TGCAGTGCCGGACAGGGCCTATATAATTCACCCCTCCACTTT	CSAGQGLYNSPLHF	few	TRBV20-1	TRBJ1-6	TRBD1
TGTGCCAGCAGCCAGATAATCGGGGAGCTGTTTTTT	CASSQIIGELFF	-	TRBV7-9	TRBJ2-2	-
TGTGCCAGCAGCTCTCCGGGACAGGGGACCACCGGGGAGCTGTTTTTT	CASSSPGQGTTGELFF	few	TRBV7-9	TRBJ2-2	TRBD1
TGCGCCAGCAGCTGGGCGGGGGACAGGGGTAGTGAGCAGTACTTC	CASSWAGDRGSEQYF	-	TRBV5-1	TRBJ2-7	TRBD1
TGTGCCAGCAGTTTAGCGGGAGCCGGTAATGAGCAGTTCTTC	CASSLAGAGNEQFF	many	TRBV12-3/TRBV12-4	TRBJ2-1	-
TGTGCCAGCAGCTACCTTCGTACAGGGGGAGACTATGGCTACACCTTC	CASSYLRTGGDYGYTF	-	TRBV27	TRBJ1-2	TRBD1
TGCGCCAGCAGCCGGACTAGCGGTTTCTACAATGAGCAGTTCTTC	CASSRTSGFYNEQFF	many	TRBV4-1	TRBJ2-1	TRBD2
TGTGCCAGCAGCTTTTTGCAGCACATTCAGTACTTC	CASSFLQHIQYF	-	TRBV7-8	TRBJ2-4	-
TGTGCCAGCAGTTTACGAGTAAAGGGTAACTATGGCTACACCTTC	CASSLRVKGNYGYTF	-	TRBV28	TRBJ1-2	-
TGTGCCAGACAGGGGGCACGGGGTGGGGGATTCACTGAAGCTTTCTTT	CARQGARGGGFTEAFF	few	TRBV2	TRBJ1-1	TRBD1
TGTGCCAGCAGTAGCCTAGCGGGAGGGATCGGGGAGCTGTTTTTT	CASSSLAGGIGELFF	-	TRBV28	TRBJ2-2	TRBD2
TGCAGCGTTGTTATTCGACGGAGCGCTGAAGCTTTCTTT	CSVVIRRSAEAFF	few	TRBV29-1	TRBJ1-1	-
TGTGCCAGCACTAGGGAGATGAACACTGAAGCTTTCTTT	CASTREMNTEAFF	few	TRBV12-3/TRBV12-4	TRBJ1-1	-
TGCGCCAGCAGCCAAGATAAGTACCTAGCCAAAAACATTCAGTACTTC	CASSQDKYLAKNIQYF	-	TRBV4-3	TRBJ2-4	-
TGTGCCAGCAGCCGACAGGGTACCCTCCAAGAGACCCAGTACTTC	CASSRQGTLQETQYF	few	TRBV7-3	TRBJ2-5	TRBD1
TGTGCCAGCACCCATCTCGGCATTTCTGGGGCCAACGTCCTGACTTTC	CASTHLGISGANVLTF	few	TRBV6-2/TRBV6-3	TRBJ2-6	-
TGTGCCAGCAGCTTAGCTAGCGGGAGAAATAATGAGCAGTTCTTC	CASSLASGRNNEQFF	few	TRBV7-8	TRBJ2-1	TRBD2